These 9 T cell receptor beta chains originate from one sample sequenced in a study of T cell responses to AZD1222 COVID-19 vaccine listed by TCRdb under 2021. The time point label of this sample denotes: about 28 days (+/-7) after the second vaccine dose. Libraries were constructed by the immunoSEQ multiplex PCR assay. TCRdb retrieved this table from immuneACCESS and kept in-frame rearrangements only. Not all clones are present; in checked studies, unresolved V genes account for under half, and no reason is known for the remainder. For this sample there are about 91,000 clones; 80% to 95% appear just once. The ten biggest clones cover roughly 3% of the sample. Here the sequenced sample was peripheral blood, taken 28 days after the second AZD1222 dose. The receptors originated from an adult who received the AZD1222 COVID-19 vaccine.

This chain links TRBV13 with TRBJ1-4; 11 bases are a match to TRBD1. V lost 3 bases to trimming and J lost 6 bases; unmatched junction nucleotides: 6. The CDR3 length is 16 residues. Germline V gene sequence: CDR1 PRHDT, CDR2 FYEKMQ (reference sequence). CDR3 DNA sequence: TGTGCCAGCAGCTTCTCAATGGGACAGGGGGATGAAAAACTGTTTTTT. It translates to CASSFSMGQGDEKLFF.

J is TRBJ2-7 and V is TRBV28; D uncertain. The CDR3 spans 14 residues. Germline V gene lookup returns CDR1 MDHEN and CDR2 SYDVKM. V lost 3 bases, J lost 4 bases, and 13 bases lay in between. The CDR3 protein is CASSLRQPSYEQYF. For the CDR3, the DNA is TGTGCCAGCAGTTTGAGGCAGCCTTCGTACGAGCAGTACTTC.

J is TRBJ2-5 and V is TRBV14; D remains unclear. In germline, CDR1 is SGHDN, CDR2 FVKESK. The CDR3 loop spans 12 amino acids. V was cut by 5 bases and J by 5 bases, with 9 bases left in between. CDR3 DNA: TGTGCCAGCAGCAAATGGCGGGAGACCCAGTACTTC. Its translation: CASSKWRETQYF.

The J gene is TRBJ2-1, the V gene TRBV6-5; no firm D call. V gave up 2 bases and J gave up 6 bases, with 11 bases separating them. The CDR3 runs 14 residues. Germline V gene sequence: CDR1 MNHEY, CDR2 SVGAGI. The CDR3 DNA sequence: TGTGCCAGCAGTTACCCGGGTTTGTCCAATGAGCAGTTCTTC. Its protein product is CASSYPGLSNEQFF.

The chain has TRBV7-9 and TRBJ2-3; D possibly corresponds to TRBD2 (5 bases). The germline V and J ends were trimmed by 7 bases and 2 bases, with 13 bases remaining between them. The CDR3 consists of 14 residues. Germline V gene sequence: CDR1 SEHNR, CDR2 FQNEAQ (reference sequence). The CDR3 DNA is TGTGCCAGCACCCCCGGGGTCTCCACAGATACGCAGTATTTT. Its translation is CASTPGVSTDTQYF.

The V and J genes are TRBV30 and TRBJ1-1; 7 nucleotides match TRBD1. Per germline, CDR1 GTSNPN and CDR2 SVGIG (reference sequence). V lost 7 bases and J lost 0; bases outside the gene matches: 5. The CDR3 has 13 amino acids. This CDR3 reads CASRQGLNTEAFF. In DNA, the CDR3 is TGTGCCTCTAGACAGGGACTGAACACTGAAGCTTTCTTT.

DNA for the CDR3: TGTGCCAGCAGTTACAAAATGGGGACCGACTACGAGCAGTACTTC. Translating it yields CASSYKMGTDYEQYF. This chain connects TRBV6-5 to TRBJ2-7, with D perhaps given as TRBD1 or TRBD2 (5 bases each). The CDR3 is 15 residues long. Trimming removed 2 bases at V and 3 bases at J, with 14 bases between. Per germline, CDR1 MNHEY and CDR2 SVGAGI.

This chain connects TRBV30 to TRBJ1-4, with no clear D. The CDR3 covers 12 residues. CDR1 and CDR2 (germline): GTSNPN, SVGIG (reference sequence). Trimming took off 2 bases at V and 0 bases at J, with 1 base between the two ends. This CDR3 is CAWSTTNEKLFF. The CDR3 DNA follows: TGTGCCTGGAGTACAACTAATGAAAAACTGTTTTTT.

V gene TRBV7-2 combines with J gene TRBJ1-3, with D unresolved. The CDR3 spans 14 residues. V shed 5 bases and J shed 2 bases, with 10 bases lying between them. Per germline, CDR1 SGHTA and CDR2 FQGNSA. The CDR3: CASSAGVTGNTIYF. CDR3 nucleotide sequence: TGTGCCAGCAGCGCGGGTGTAACTGGAAACACCATATATTTT.